One and the same sample provided the 14 T cell receptor beta chains below, sequenced in a study of T-cell memory formation after mild COVID-19. TCRdb re-called the 5' RACE reads through MiXCR, storing one row per CDR3 protein. The sample consists of 45,000 to 55,000 distinct CDR3 sequences, roughly a tenth of them appearing once. Sequenced input: PBMCs or a T cell subset sorted from them (not recorded which). These receptor sequences come from an adult woman who had mild COVID-19 (a few samples of this study predate the infection). Cell type and time point are not known.

This clonotype was counted between two and nine times. The rearrangement uses TRBV24-1 and TRBJ2-5; 9 positions agree with TRBD2. Germline lookup yields CDR1 KGHDR and CDR2 SFDVKD. The CDR3 extends over 16 amino acids. J lost 0 bases, V lost 5 bases, and 6 bases had no gene match. The CDR3 sequence: CATSGGLAGNQETQYF. The DNA for the CDR3 is TGTGCCACCAGTGGCGGGCTAGCGGGAAACCAAGAGACCCAGTACTTC.

At least ten counts were recorded for this clonotype. The chain employs TRBV11-2 and TRBJ2-1; the D gene is possibly TRBD2 (6 bases). This CDR3 is built from 15 residues. The germline V gene has CDR1 SGHAT and CDR2 FQNNGV. V lost 4 bases to trimming and J lost 0 bases, with 10 bases between them. The CDR3 sequence is CASSSPGSSYNEQFF. The CDR3 DNA reads TGTGCCAGCAGCTCACCCGGGAGCTCCTACAATGAGCAGTTCTTC.

This clonotype showed up just a few times. The rearrangement joins TRBV27 to TRBJ2-1, with 10 bases identical to TRBD2. Germline lookup yields CDR1 MNHEY and CDR2 SMNVEV (reference sequence). This CDR3 is built from 15 residues. Trimming removed 5 bases from V and 8 bases from J; junction bases left unmatched: 9. This chain's CDR3 is CASSNPGLAIYEQFF. CDR3 DNA: TGTGCCAGCAGTAATCCGGGACTAGCGATCTATGAGCAGTTCTTC.

This clonotype showed up many times. The gene calls are TRBV25-1 and TRBJ1-1; no clear D gene. The CDR3 extends over 12 amino acids. Trimming took 3 bases from V and 9 from J, leaving 11 bases between them. Germline V gene lookup returns CDR1 MGHDK and CDR2 SYGVNS. The CDR3 region has the DNA TGTGCCAGCAGTGATGCGGAACTTAAAGCTTTCTTT. Its protein product is CASSDAELKAFF. Full variable domain (outside the CDR3, taken from reference TRBV25-1 and TRBJ1-1): EADIYQTPRYLVIGTGKKITLECSQTMGHDKMYWYQQDPGMELHLIHYSYGVNSTEKGDLSSESTVSRIRTEHFPLTLESARPSHTSQYLCASSDAELKAFFGQGTRLTVV.

In this sample, this clonotype turned up a few times. The conserved closing phenylalanine or tryptophan is absent in this CDR3, likely reflecting a read error. No DNA is shown, since the ends of the CDR3 on it are uncertain; the CDR3 is the one TCRdb lists. The chain links TRBV28 to TRBJ1-2. The CDR3 totals 15 residues, both ends included. Germline V lookup: CDR1 MDHEN, CDR2 SYDVKM. The CDR3 protein is CASSLLTGGMATPTI.

This clonotype was counted ten times or more. For the CDR3, the DNA is TGCGCCAGCAGCCATATGGGGGCTCAGAGGTACGAGCAGTACTTC. Encoded protein: CASSHMGAQRYEQYF. The rearrangement uses TRBV4-1 and TRBJ2-7; D perhaps matches TRBD1 (6 bases). The germline CDR1 and CDR2 sequences are MGHRA and YSYEKL. V was pared by 3 bases and J by 4 bases, with 16 bases between. The length of the CDR3 is 15 residues.

There are many counts of this clonotype. V usage is TRBV5-4 and J usage is TRBJ2-3; D is ambiguous. The CDR3 extends over 12 amino acids. V was cut by 5 bases and J by 0 bases, with 4 bases left in between. CDR1 is SGHNT, CDR2 YYREEE, per germline (reference sequence). The CDR3 spells CASSTSTDTQYF. The CDR3 DNA reads as TGTGCCAGCAGTACTAGCACAGATACGCAGTATTTT.

This clonotype was picked up a small number of times. The chain has TRBV5-8 and TRBJ1-1; D gene uncertain. Trimming took 7 bases from V and 0 from J, leaving 19 bases between them. CDR1 and CDR2 (germline): SGHTS, YDEGEE. The CDR3 loop spans 16 amino acids. In nucleotides, the CDR3 is TGTGCCAGCCAAAGACCGGGTTTAGGGATGAACACTGAAGCTTTCTTT. Protein: CASQRPGLGMNTEAFF.

The genes are TRBV29-1 and TRBJ2-7, with TRBD1 matching over 8 bases. The CDR3 spans 13 residues. Germline trimming cut 4 bases from V and 5 bases from J; bases unmatched to any gene: 7. The germline gives CDR1 SQVTM, CDR2 ANQGSEA. The CDR3 loop reads CSVGIWTGNEQYF. The CDR3 coding sequence is TGCAGCGTTGGGATCTGGACAGGGAACGAGCAGTACTTC.

This rearrangement joins TRBV12-3 or TRBV12-4 to TRBJ2-1; the D is unclear. Trimming took 3 bases from V and 8 from J, leaving 8 bases between them. The length of the CDR3 is 12 residues. This CDR3 reads CASSFGVDEQFF. Here the CDR3 DNA reads TGTGCCAGCAGTTTTGGGGTGGATGAGCAGTTCTTC.

The chain couples TRBV2 to TRBJ2-5; D perhaps matches TRBD2 (6 bases). CDR3 length equals 13 residues. Germline CDR1 SNHLY, CDR2 FYNNEI. The ends were cut back, 10 bases at V and 8 bases at J, with 20 bases in the middle. The CDR3 coding sequence is TGTGCCACCAGCGGTTCTAGCGCCTCAACCCAGTACTTC. It is translated as CATSGSSASTQYF.

This clonotype was found many times. The chain joins TRBV4-2 to TRBJ2-1; 10 nucleotides line up with TRBD2. Looked up from germline, CDR1 is LGHNA and CDR2 is YNFKEQ. V gave up 0 bases and J gave up 0 bases; unmatched junction bases: 8. The CDR3 contains 19 residues. DNA of the CDR3: TGTGCCAGCAGCCAAGAAGGGCTAGCGGGGGTGCTCTCCTACAATGAGCAGTTCTTC. Translating it yields CASSQEGLAGVLSYNEQFF.

This clonotype was found a few times. The chain employs TRBV11-2 and TRBJ1-3, with 7 nucleotides matching TRBD1. CDR3 size: 18 residues. Germline lookup yields CDR1 SGHAT and CDR2 FQNNGV. Trimming at V came to 5 bases and at J to 0 bases, leaving 13 bases not matched to a gene. The CDR3 coding sequence is TGTGCCAGCAGCCCCCGTTGGACAGGTGGGCCCTCTGGAAACACCATATATTTT. As protein: CASSPRWTGGPSGNTIYF.

The table lists this clonotype with a few counts. The chain couples TRBV3-1 to TRBJ2-5; D unresolved. The V gene's germline CDR1 is LGHDT and CDR2 YNNKEL (reference sequence). V lost 2 bases and J lost 5, with 12 bases in between. The CDR3 has 14 amino acids. The CDR3 coding sequence is TGTGCCAGCAGCCAACCAGGATTAATGGAGACCCAGTACTTC. Residues: CASSQPGLMETQYF.